This T cell receptor beta chain was sequenced during a study of T-cell memory formation after mild COVID-19. About the study: TCR clustering was largely donor specific. Study-level results: CD4+ contracting clones lay mainly in CM and EM, CD8+ ones in EMRA. Later expanders leaned CD4+, whereas clones that contracted between day 15 and 85 were balanced CD4/CD8.

TCRdb re-called the 5' RACE reads through MiXCR, storing one row per CDR3 protein. The sample carries about 390,000 distinct CDR3 sequences, roughly 15% recorded once. Turning to this clonotype: Its antigen is currently unknown.

V was clipped by 6 bases and J by 0 bases, with 17 bases between them. Germline CDR1 reads MNHEY; CDR2 reads SVGEGT. The CDR3 is 16 amino acids. V usage is TRBV6-2 or TRBV6-3 and J usage is TRBJ2-5; D not resolved. The TCR comes from a man between 18 and 29 years old who had mild COVID-19 (a few samples of this study predate the infection). Cell type and time point are not known. Sequencing was done on a sample of PBMCs or a T cell subset sorted from them (not recorded which). CDR3 region: CASRGLQAEDQETQYF. CDR3 nucleotides: TGTGCCAGCAGAGGCCTCCAGGCCGAAGACCAAGAGACCCAGTACTTC.